This TCR beta chain was sequenced in a study of OX40 agonist ivuxolimab in advanced cancers. Looking at the study overall: Patients got intravenous ivuxolimab at 0.01 to 10 mg/kg every 2 weeks.

Study results and caveats: Low normalized T-cell clonal expansion was additionally recorded for some nonresponders. Relative to CD4+, CD8+ T cells held more expanded clones on average.

This clone was picked up one time. No antigen is known for it. Autoimmune disease history or systemic immunosuppression barred patients. Measured with immunoSEQ multiplex PCR; TCRdb has only the in-frame clones, and not every one. In the table there are about 40,000 clones, around 89% of which are singletons. Sequencing was performed on CD4+ or CD8+ T cells sorted from blood, taken in a trial of the OX40 agonist ivuxolimab. The sequence was obtained from an adult with an advanced solid tumor such as melanoma, head and neck, liver or kidney cancer.

CDR3 bases: TGTGCCAGCAGTGCGGCTGACGGCTCGAAGACCCAGTACTTC. This sequence encodes CASSAADGSKTQYF. The J gene is TRBJ2-5, the V gene TRBV5-5; D unclear. Looked up from germline, CDR1 is SGHKS and CDR2 is YYEKEE (reference sequence). The CDR3 covers 14 residues. Trimming took off 5 bases at V and 6 bases at J, with 17 bases between the two ends.